The present entry profiles one T cell receptor beta chain with its context. What it recognizes is unknown. The sample comes from a study of blood T cells in healthy people across ages. Study-wide findings and caveats: Naive T cell percentage by flow cytometry tracked strongly with beta diversity.

Researchers isolated at least 7 million PBMCs per sample. The authors ran a second PCR of roughly 6 to 12 cycles using a sample-barcoded 5' primer and a J-beta primer mix. TCRdb fed the 5' RACE reads into MiXCR, producing one record per CDR3 protein. The profile shows about 1.1 million distinct CDR3 sequences, roughly two fifths of them singletons. Source material: blood. The receptor comes from a man aged 18 to 29 in good health.

The CDR3 DNA sequence: TGCAGTGCTAGGACCCCGACAGGGAGGAGTGAAGCTTTCTTT. Translating gives CSARTPTGRSEAFF. V is TRBV20-1 and J is TRBJ1-1; 7 positions match TRBD1. The V gene's germline CDR1 is DFQATT and CDR2 SNEGSKA (reference sequence). J was trimmed by 7 bases and V by 3 bases; bases with no gene match: 11. The CDR3 loop spans 14 amino acids.